These 14 T cell receptor beta chains share one sample of origin, sequenced in a study of blood T cells in healthy people across ages. The authors ran a second PCR of about 6 to 11 cycles using a sample-barcoded 5' primer and a J-beta primer mix. TCRdb processed the 5' RACE reads anew with MiXCR; each CDR3 protein has one entry. The sample has about 1.4 million distinct CDR3 sequences, around 55% seen once; the top ten hold about 6.3%. Sequenced: blood. These receptors all come from a man between 18 and 35 years old in good health.

The chain has TRBV12-3 or TRBV12-4 and TRBJ2-1, with 12 bases identical to TRBD2. The CDR3 has 19 amino acids. Trimming at V came to 5 bases and at J to 6 bases, leaving 17 bases not matched to a gene. In nucleotides, the CDR3 is TGTGCCAGCAGTAGCCGACTAGCGGGAGTAATGGGGGGATCCAATGAGCAGTTCTTC. Protein: CASSSRLAGVMGGSNEQFF.

The chain is built from TRBV20-1 and TRBJ2-5; D might be TRBD1 (5 bases). The CDR3 extends over 12 amino acids. The germline V gene encodes CDR1 DFQATT and CDR2 SNEGSKA (reference sequence). The V end was cut by 6 bases, the J end by 4 bases, with 12 bases between. CDR3 bases: TGCAGTGCGCCAGGGATGGGAGAGACCCAGTACTTC. It encodes CSAPGMGETQYF.

V usage is TRBV20-1 and J usage is TRBJ2-1; 12 bases line up with TRBD2. Losses at the gene ends were 5 bases for V and 8 bases for J; bases not matched to a gene: 10. This CDR3 has 15 amino acids. CDR1 is DFQATT and CDR2 is SNEGSKA in the germline V gene (reference sequence). CDR3 loop: CSAPPGLAGLHEQFF. The CDR3 DNA reads as TGCAGTGCTCCCCCGGGACTAGCGGGTCTCCATGAGCAGTTCTTC.

There are a few counts of this clonotype. V and J are TRBV7-9 and TRBJ2-7; no reliable D call. Germline CDR1 reads SEHNR; CDR2 reads FQNEAQ (reference sequence). V dropped 4 bases and J dropped 0 bases, with 7 bases sitting between them. The CDR3 runs 13 residues. For the CDR3, the DNA is TGTGCCAGCAGCTCAAAGAGCTCCTACGAGCAGTACTTC. Translated: CASSSKSSYEQYF.

This sequence joins TRBV27 and TRBJ1-4, with TRBD1 as a possible D gene (5 bases). CDR3 length equals 14 residues. Trimming took off 4 bases at V and 3 bases at J, with 9 bases between the two ends. Germline V gene lookup returns CDR1 MNHEY and CDR2 SMNVEV (reference sequence). The CDR3, as DNA: TGTGCCAGCAGTTCTGGGGCAGCTAATGAAAAACTGTTTTTT. Protein: CASSSGAANEKLFF.

This chain joins TRBV20-1 and TRBJ2-4; 7 nucleotides agree with TRBD2. The CDR3 extends over 14 amino acids. V gave up 5 bases and J gave up 6 bases; unmatched junction bases: 10. Germline V CDR1 and CDR2: DFQATT, SNEGSKA (reference sequence). For the CDR3, the DNA is TGCAGTGCTCGTCCCATCACTAGCGTAAACATTCAGTACTTC. It is translated as CSARPITSVNIQYF.

This chain connects TRBV29-1 to TRBJ2-5; TRBD2 might be the D (5 bases). The J call could be wrong; TRBJ2-7 is a better fit for the DNA end. CDR1 is SQVTM and CDR2 is ANQGSEA in the germline V gene. There are 15 residues in the CDR3. The CDR3 reads CSVEEVGGRVYEQYF. DNA of the CDR3: TGCAGCGTTGAAGAAGTTGGAGGACGGGTCTACGAGCAGTACTTC.

Of note for this clonotype: A read error may account for a junction end that differs from germline. V usage is TRBV12-3 or TRBV12-4 and J usage is TRBJ2-5; TRBD2 aligns across 13 bases. The CDR3 covers 15 residues. CDR3 sequence: CASKGTSGAEEAQYF. The CDR3 bases are TGTGCCAGCAAGGGGACTAGCGGGGCGGAAGAGGCCCAGTACTTC.

V is TRBV3-1 and J is TRBJ2-1; a possible D gene is TRBD1 (5 bases). TRBJ2-7 matches the DNA end more closely, so the J call is doubtful. The CDR3 runs to 16 residues. Per germline, CDR1 LGHDT and CDR2 YNNKEL (reference sequence). As DNA, the CDR3 is TGTGCCAGCAGAACCCAGGGAAAGGGGCACTACAATGAGCAGTACTTC. This codes for CASRTQGKGHYNEQYF.

J is TRBJ2-7 and V is TRBV3-1; no firm D call. Germline CDR1 reads LGHDT; CDR2 reads YNNKEL (reference sequence). Between the trimmed V and J ends, which lost 1 base and 2 bases, there was a span of 12 bases. The CDR3 has 15 residues. The CDR3 DNA sequence: TGTGCCAGCAGCCAAGTACCCTCGATGACCTACGAGCAGTACTTC. Amino acid sequence: CASSQVPSMTYEQYF.

The V gene is TRBV20-1, the J gene TRBJ2-1, with D uncertain. Per germline, CDR1 DFQATT and CDR2 SNEGSKA (reference sequence). The CDR3 is 12 amino acids. Trimming shortened V by 4 bases and J by 5 bases, and 9 bases separated the two germline ends. The chain's CDR3 is CSAIPAHNEQFF. CDR3 nucleotides: TGCAGTGCTATTCCCGCCCACAATGAGCAGTTCTTC.

This chain joins TRBV29-1 and TRBJ2-2, with 10 bases identical to TRBD1. The CDR3 totals 15 residues. V was clipped by 6 bases and J by 7 bases; unmatched bases: 11. Germline values: CDR1 SQVTM, CDR2 ANQGSEA. CDR3 protein: CSVDLRQGAGGELFF. DNA for the CDR3: TGCAGCGTGGACCTACGACAGGGGGCTGGCGGGGAGCTGTTTTTT.

CDR3 sequence: CASSLGSILPQETQYF. The CDR3 DNA follows: TGTGCCAGCAGCTTGGGGAGTATCCTCCCTCAAGAGACCCAGTACTTC. The chain employs TRBV7-8 and TRBJ2-5; possible D gene TRBD2, 5 bases. Germline values: CDR1 SGHVS, CDR2 FQNEAQ. V lost 3 bases, J lost 2 bases, and 16 bases lay in between. The CDR3 is made up of 16 amino acids.

This clonotype was seen just once. V and J are TRBV5-1 and TRBJ1-2; D is possibly TRBD1 (5 bases). The CDR3 loop spans 16 amino acids. V was pared by 0 bases and J by 6 bases, with 18 bases between. CDR1 is SGHRS, CDR2 YFSETQ, per germline. The CDR3 sequence: CASSLVTPGQPHGYTF. CDR3 nucleotides: TGCGCCAGCAGCTTGGTAACGCCAGGACAACCTCATGGCTACACCTTC. The full variable domain, rest sourced from reference TRBV5-1 and TRBJ1-2, is KAGVTQTPRYLIKTRGQQVTLSCSPISGHRSVSWYQQTPGQGLQFLFEYFSETQRNKGNFPGRFSGRQFSNSRSEMNVSTLELGDSALYLCASSLVTPGQPHGYTFGSGTRLTVV.